Listed below are T cell receptor beta chains from one sample, sequenced in a study of CD8 T cells in ankylosing spondylitis. TCRdb reprocessed the 5' RACE reads with MiXCR, giving one entry per CDR3 protein. The table lists 500,000 or so distinct CDR3 sequences, approximately 5% of them singletons, with roughly 3.5% in the top ten. The sequenced sample consisted of blood, either unsorted or a sorted T cell fraction (not recorded which). The receptors derive from a male donor with ankylosing spondylitis. CDR3s include the opening cysteine and the closing phenylalanine or tryptophan. D genes are given only for firm matches. Size is stated for part of the rows, as once, few or many counts, or as a class when the clone is expanded.

d_gene	j_gene	v_gene	abundance	CDR3aa	CDR3nt
-	TRBJ1-5	TRBV7-2	many	CASSPWTDQPQHF	TGTGCCAGCAGCCCCTGGACAGATCAGCCCCAGCATTTT
-	TRBJ1-1	TRBV7-2	many	CASSLESGTPDEAFF	TGTGCCAGCAGCTTAGAATCAGGGACACCCGATGAAGCTTTCTTT
-	TRBJ2-5	TRBV2	few	CASTLNRQGGTQYF	TGTGCCAGCACCCTCAATAGGCAGGGAGGGACCCAGTACTTC
-	TRBJ2-7	TRBV20-1	few	CSASKSGWGEQYF	TGCAGTGCTAGCAAATCCGGTTGGGGCGAGCAGTACTTC
-	TRBJ2-7	TRBV7-9	many	CASTLPNLYEQYF	TGTGCCAGCACTCTCCCCAACCTATACGAGCAGTACTTC
TRBD1	TRBJ2-7	TRBV2	many	CASSEARTGNYEQYF	TGTGCCAGCAGTGAAGCGAGGACAGGGAACTACGAGCAGTACTTC
TRBD1	TRBJ1-2	TRBV4-2	-	CASSQSEGQDYGYTF	TGTGCCAGCAGCCAATCTGAAGGACAGGACTATGGCTACACCTTC
-	TRBJ2-1	TRBV11-3	-	CASSHTLLNEQFF	TGTGCCAGCAGTCACACACTGCTCAATGAGCAGTTCTTC
-	TRBJ2-5	TRBV28	few	CASSGQTLETQYF	TGTGCCAGCAGTGGCCAGACTCTTGAGACCCAGTACTTC
TRBD1	TRBJ1-5	TRBV7-8	many	CASSLTGQLYSNQPQHF	TGTGCCAGCAGCTTAACGGGACAGCTATATAGCAATCAGCCCCAGCATTTT
-	TRBJ2-3	TRBV7-9	many	CASTPPDRLGPRNTQYF	TGTGCCAGCACCCCGCCCGACAGGTTGGGGCCCCGAAATACGCAGTATTTT
-	TRBJ1-1	TRBV6-2/TRBV6-3	-	CASSYIGFEAFF	TGTGCCAGCAGTTACATCGGCTTCGAAGCTTTCTTT
-	TRBJ1-6	TRBV5-6	many	CASSLLIQTGSPLHF	TGTGCCAGCAGCTTGCTGATCCAGACGGGTTCACCCCTCCACTTT
-	TRBJ2-3	TRBV20-1	many	CSAKYRVTDTQYF	TGCAGTGCTAAGTACAGGGTCACAGATACGCAGTATTTT
-	TRBJ2-1	TRBV5-1	many	CASSLTGDEQFF	TGCGCCAGCAGCTTAACGGGAGATGAGCAGTTCTTC
TRBD2	TRBJ2-3	TRBV7-2	-	CASSLLREGTQYF	TGTGCCAGCAGCTTACTTCGGGAGGGTACGCAGTATTTT
-	TRBJ2-1	TRBV7-9	many	CATEAFTYNEQFF	TGTGCCACCGAGGCCTTTACCTACAATGAGCAGTTCTTC
-	TRBJ1-6	TRBV5-1	many	CASSSRTASSYNSPLHF	TGCGCCAGCAGCTCCCGGACCGCGAGCTCCTATAATTCACCCCTCCACTTT
-	TRBJ1-4	TRBV27	-	CASSLSTNEKLFF	TGTGCCAGCAGCCTATCAACTAATGAAAAACTGTTTTTT
TRBD1	TRBJ1-6	TRBV4-3	many	CASSRGQGGVSYNSPLHF	TGCGCCAGCAGCCGCGGACAGGGTGGAGTCTCCTATAATTCACCCCTCCACTTT
-	TRBJ2-3	TRBV20-1	many	CSARNAGAGTDTQYF	TGCAGTGCTAGAAACGCGGGGGCAGGGACAGATACGCAGTATTTT